This is a list of T cell receptor beta chains from one sample in a study of T cells after yellow fever vaccination. One entry per CDR3 protein results from TCRdb running MiXCR on the 5' RACE reads. The sample shows under 150,000 distinct CDR3 sequences, 12% to 15% of them seen only once. Sequences were derived from CD8+ T cells sorted from PBMCs, sampled 5 days after the yellow fever booster vaccination. Every receptor here comes from a man aged 18 to 30 who received the YFV17D yellow fever vaccine. Each CDR3 is given with its conserved first and last residue.

v_gene: TRBV7-8
j_gene: TRBJ1-5
CDR3aa: CASSGGEGDLSNQPQHF

v_gene: TRBV4-3
j_gene: TRBJ2-1
CDR3aa: CASSLRLDRRDEQFF

v_gene: TRBV4-3
j_gene: TRBJ2-7
CDR3aa: CASSQGLWTPYEQYF

v_gene: TRBV9
j_gene: TRBJ1-2
CDR3aa: CASSDDVVYGQLYGYTF

v_gene: TRBV4-1
j_gene: TRBJ2-2
CDR3aa: CASSQSGGELFF

v_gene: TRBV6-6
j_gene: TRBJ1-2
CDR3aa: CASSYTPGQGAIGYTF

v_gene: TRBV29-1
j_gene: TRBJ2-1
CDR3aa: CSADRGPAGSYNEQFF

v_gene: TRBV29-1
j_gene: TRBJ2-7
CDR3aa: CSAGDTYEQYF

v_gene: TRBV2
j_gene: TRBJ2-1
CDR3aa: CANRTGANNEQFF

v_gene: TRBV28
j_gene: TRBJ1-1
CDR3aa: CASSLTGQNTEAFF

v_gene: TRBV12-3/TRBV12-4
j_gene: TRBJ2-1
CDR3aa: CASSEPGRAHNEQFF

v_gene: TRBV12-5
j_gene: TRBJ2-3
CDR3aa: CASGLPLSGLTDTQYF